A selection of T cell receptor beta chains follows, all from one sample in a study of T-cell memory formation after mild COVID-19. Each CDR3 protein gets one entry after TCRdb re-called the 5' RACE reads with MiXCR. The repertoire holds some 82,000 distinct CDR3 sequences, more than 10% seen once, with 35% to 50% in the top ten. The source material was PBMCs or a T cell subset sorted from them (not recorded which). These receptors came from a man aged 18 to 30 who had mild COVID-19 (a few samples of this study predate the infection). Cell type and time point are not known. Both conserved end residues are part of each CDR3. The order of the fields is J gene, D gene, clone size, V gene, CDR3 DNA, CDR3 protein. D genes are given only for firm matches. Some rows mark clone size as missing; the rest say once, few, many or name a class of expanded clone.

J: TRBJ2-5; D: NA; size: NA; V: TRBV9; DNA: TGTGCCAGCAGCGCGGGGGTAAATCAACAGGAGACCCAGTACTTC; CDR3: CASSAGVNQQETQYF
J: TRBJ2-3; D: NA; size: many; V: TRBV5-1; DNA: TGCGCCAGCAGCCCAACCAGAGGAATGGCAGATACGCAGTATTTT; CDR3: CASSPTRGMADTQYF
J: TRBJ1-3; D: NA; size: NA; V: TRBV13; DNA: TGTGCCAGCAGTGAACGCGGGGCTGGAAACACCATATATTTT; CDR3: CASSERGAGNTIYF
J: TRBJ2-4; D: NA; size: few; V: TRBV7-6; DNA: TGTGCCAGCAGCTTGGTCGGGGGCGCCAACATTCAGTACTTC; CDR3: CASSLVGGANIQYF
J: TRBJ2-7; D: TRBD1; size: few; V: TRBV20-1; DNA: TGCAGTGCTAGGAGGGGGCACTCCTACGAGCAGTACTTC; CDR3: CSARRGHSYEQYF
J: TRBJ2-2; D: NA; size: few; V: TRBV29-1; DNA: TGCAGCGTTCCAGGAGGCACCGGGGAGCTGTTTTTT; CDR3: CSVPGGTGELFF
J: TRBJ1-1; D: TRBD1; size: few; V: TRBV7-9; DNA: TGTGCCAGCAGCTTAGCCCGACAGGGCACTGAAGCTTTCTTT; CDR3: CASSLARQGTEAFF
J: TRBJ2-1; D: NA; size: NA; V: TRBV6-6; DNA: TGTGCCAGCAGTTACAGTCGGGATGAGCAGTTCTTC; CDR3: CASSYSRDEQFF
J: TRBJ2-3; D: TRBD1; size: NA; V: TRBV20-1; DNA: TGCAGTGCCGGGGACAGGGGGACCTTAAACACAGATACGCAGTATTTT; CDR3: CSAGDRGTLNTDTQYF
J: TRBJ1-1; D: NA; size: many; V: TRBV12-3/TRBV12-4; DNA: TGTGCCAGCAGTTTCTGGCTGATGAACACTGAAGCTTTCTTT; CDR3: CASSFWLMNTEAFF
J: TRBJ2-7; D: NA; size: few; V: TRBV4-3; DNA: TGCGCCAGCAGCCAAGATACAGAACTCTACGAGCAGTACTTC; CDR3: CASSQDTELYEQYF
J: TRBJ2-5; D: TRBD2; size: few; V: TRBV7-2; DNA: TGTGCCAGCAGCTCTTTTGGGCGGGAGGGGGAGACCCAGTACTTC; CDR3: CASSSFGREGETQYF
J: TRBJ2-2; D: NA; size: few; V: TRBV27; DNA: TGTGCCAGCAGTTACGGGTGGAGCACCGGGGAGCTGTTTTTT; CDR3: CASSYGWSTGELFF
J: TRBJ2-7; D: NA; size: NA; V: TRBV5-4; DNA: TGTGCCAGCAGCCTCGACAGGTACCCCTACGAGCAGTACTTC; CDR3: CASSLDRYPYEQYF
J: TRBJ1-2; D: TRBD1; size: NA; V: TRBV6-5; DNA: TGTGCCAGCAGTTACTCTCAAGAGACAGGGTTTAACTATGGCTACACCTTC; CDR3: CASSYSQETGFNYGYTF
J: TRBJ2-1; D: NA; size: few; V: TRBV12-5; DNA: TGTGCTAGTGGCCCCAGCATCAATGAGCAGTTCTTC; CDR3: CASGPSINEQFF
J: TRBJ2-2; D: NA; size: many; V: TRBV29-1; DNA: TGCAGCGTTAGGGTCCAAGGCGGGGAGCTGTTTTTT; CDR3: CSVRVQGGELFF
J: TRBJ1-2; D: NA; size: few; V: TRBV6-5; DNA: TGTGCCAGCAGTTACTCGGGTCCTCATGGGGGCTACACCTTC; CDR3: CASSYSGPHGGYTF
J: TRBJ2-1; D: TRBD2; size: many; V: TRBV6-2/TRBV6-3; DNA: TGTGCCAGCAGTTCCTGGACTAGCGGGGGGAGCTCCTACAATGAGCAGTTCTTC; CDR3: CASSSWTSGGSSYNEQFF
J: TRBJ2-5; D: NA; size: few; V: TRBV24-1; DNA: TGTGCCACCAGTGATTCGGGCCGGGGGACCCAGTACTTC; CDR3: CATSDSGRGTQYF
J: TRBJ1-6; D: TRBD1; size: NA; V: TRBV4-1; DNA: TGCGCCAGCAGCCCCTATCCGACAGGGAGCTCCTATAATTCACCCCTCCACTTT; CDR3: CASSPYPTGSSYNSPLHF